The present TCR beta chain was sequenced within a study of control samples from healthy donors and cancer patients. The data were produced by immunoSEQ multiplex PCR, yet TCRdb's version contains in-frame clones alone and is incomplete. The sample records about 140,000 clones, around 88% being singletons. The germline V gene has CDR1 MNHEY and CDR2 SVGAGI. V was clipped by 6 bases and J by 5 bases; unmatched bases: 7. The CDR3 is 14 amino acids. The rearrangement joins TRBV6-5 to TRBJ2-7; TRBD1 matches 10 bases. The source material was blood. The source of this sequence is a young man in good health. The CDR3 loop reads CASRGQGLGHEQYF. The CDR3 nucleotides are TGTGCCAGCAGGGGACAGGGGCTCGGACACGAGCAGTACTTC.